The rows below give T cell receptor beta chains drawn from one sample of a study of blood T cell repertoires in COVID-19. TCRdb keeps only in-frame clones here, not all; method: immunoSEQ multiplex PCR. The sample contains 88,000 or so clones, 81% of which appear only once. Sequencing was performed on peripheral blood. All receptors come from a man in his sixties with acute or convalescent COVID-19. CDR3s include the opening cysteine and the closing phenylalanine or tryptophan. A D gene is named only where the DNA matches it firmly. Size values are once, few and many counts, or a class for expanded clones, and some rows have none.

d_gene: -
abundance: -
v_gene: TRBV7-2
len: 13
j_gene: TRBJ2-7
CDR3nt: TGTGCCAGCAGCTCACAGGGTTTGCACGAGCAGTACTTC
CDR3aa: CASSSQGLHEQYF

d_gene: TRBD1
abundance: few
v_gene: TRBV28
len: 16
j_gene: TRBJ2-7
CDR3nt: TGTGCCAGCAGTTTCCCGCGGGGACAGGGATCCCACGAGCAGTACTTC
CDR3aa: CASSFPRGQGSHEQYF

d_gene: TRBD2
abundance: once
v_gene: TRBV24-1
len: 17
j_gene: TRBJ2-2
CDR3nt: TGTGCCACCAGTGATTCAGGCCTAGCGGGAGTTACCGGGGAGCTGTTTTTT
CDR3aa: CATSDSGLAGVTGELFF

d_gene: -
abundance: -
v_gene: TRBV21-1
len: 14
j_gene: TRBJ1-3
CDR3nt: TGTGCCAGACGTCGACACCACTCTGGAAACACCATATATTTT
CDR3aa: CARRRHHSGNTIYF

d_gene: -
abundance: -
v_gene: TRBV7-2
len: 13
j_gene: TRBJ1-2
CDR3nt: TGTGCCAGCAGCTTAAGGATACGGGATGGCTACACCTTC
CDR3aa: CASSLRIRDGYTF

d_gene: TRBD2
abundance: -
v_gene: TRBV7-8
len: 16
j_gene: TRBJ2-7
CDR3nt: TGTGCCAGCAGCTACCGCACTAGCGGGGGGGCCTACGAGCAGTACTTC
CDR3aa: CASSYRTSGGAYEQYF

d_gene: -
abundance: -
v_gene: TRBV19
len: 13
j_gene: TRBJ2-5
CDR3nt: TGTGCCAGTAGTAGTACGTTACAGGGAACCCAGTACTTC
CDR3aa: CASSSTLQGTQYF

d_gene: -
abundance: -
v_gene: TRBV5-1
len: 14
j_gene: TRBJ1-3
CDR3nt: TGCGCCAGCAGCTTGTCAGGGGATGGAAACACCATATATTTT
CDR3aa: CASSLSGDGNTIYF

d_gene: TRBD1
abundance: -
v_gene: TRBV2
len: 15
j_gene: TRBJ1-5
CDR3nt: TGTGCCAGCAGGGCATGGACAGGGGGCAATCAGCCCCAGCATTTT
CDR3aa: CASRAWTGGNQPQHF

d_gene: -
abundance: few
v_gene: TRBV2
len: 13
j_gene: TRBJ1-2
CDR3nt: TGTGCCAGCAGCGTGGACAAGATCTATGGCTACACCTTC
CDR3aa: CASSVDKIYGYTF

d_gene: -
abundance: -
v_gene: TRBV30
len: 17
j_gene: TRBJ1-1
CDR3nt: TGTGCCTGGAGCGGAAGGGGGAACAGGGACGAGAACACTGAAGCTTTCTTT
CDR3aa: CAWSGRGNRDENTEAFF

d_gene: TRBD2
abundance: -
v_gene: TRBV7-2
len: 16
j_gene: TRBJ2-5
CDR3nt: TGTGCCAGCAGCTTAGGGGCTAGCGGGAGTCGCGAGACCCAGTACTTC
CDR3aa: CASSLGASGSRETQYF

d_gene: -
abundance: -
v_gene: TRBV6-5
len: 13
j_gene: TRBJ1-3
CDR3nt: TGTGCCAGCAGGCTCTACTCTGGAAACACCATATATTTT
CDR3aa: CASRLYSGNTIYF

d_gene: -
abundance: -
v_gene: TRBV29-1
len: 14
j_gene: TRBJ2-7
CDR3nt: TGCAGCGTTGAAGATGTCCCAGGGGTATACGAGCAGTACTTC
CDR3aa: CSVEDVPGVYEQYF

d_gene: TRBD1
abundance: -
v_gene: TRBV27
len: 14
j_gene: TRBJ2-3
CDR3nt: TGTGCCAGCAGCCCGGGACAGGTACTAGATACGCAGTATTTT
CDR3aa: CASSPGQVLDTQYF

d_gene: -
abundance: -
v_gene: TRBV4-1
len: 15
j_gene: TRBJ1-3
CDR3nt: TGCGCCAGCAGCCGGACAGAGAGCTCTGGAAACACCATATATTTT
CDR3aa: CASSRTESSGNTIYF

d_gene: -
abundance: -
v_gene: TRBV10-1
len: 13
j_gene: TRBJ2-5
CDR3nt: TGCGCCAGCAGCCGGGATTCCAGGGAGACCCAGTACTTC
CDR3aa: CASSRDSRETQYF

d_gene: -
abundance: -
v_gene: TRBV18
len: 13
j_gene: TRBJ2-7
CDR3nt: TGTGCCAGCTCACCGGGAGCGAACTACGAGCAGTACTTC
CDR3aa: CASSPGANYEQYF

d_gene: TRBD2
abundance: -
v_gene: TRBV4-1
len: 15
j_gene: TRBJ2-7
CDR3nt: TGCGCCAGCAGCCACCTGCTAGCGGGGGGCTACGAGCAGTACTTC
CDR3aa: CASSHLLAGGYEQYF

d_gene: -
abundance: many
v_gene: TRBV5-1
len: 15
j_gene: TRBJ2-5
CDR3nt: TGCGCCAGCAGAGACGGTCCGGGGATGGAAGAGACCCAGTACTTC
CDR3aa: CASRDGPGMEETQYF

d_gene: -
abundance: -
v_gene: TRBV4-3
len: 15
j_gene: TRBJ2-3
CDR3nt: TGCGCCAGCAGCCAAGAAACAGGGAACGCAGATACGCAGTATTTT
CDR3aa: CASSQETGNADTQYF

d_gene: -
abundance: -
v_gene: TRBV28
len: 13
j_gene: TRBJ2-1
CDR3nt: TGTGCCAGCAGCATCGACGGGTACAATGAGCAGTTCTTC
CDR3aa: CASSIDGYNEQFF

d_gene: TRBD1
abundance: -
v_gene: TRBV5-1
len: 16
j_gene: TRBJ2-3
CDR3nt: TGCGCCAGCAGCCTATCCGGGACAGGGGGCCCAGATACGCAGTATTTT
CDR3aa: CASSLSGTGGPDTQYF

d_gene: TRBD1
abundance: -
v_gene: TRBV4-1
len: 15
j_gene: TRBJ1-2
CDR3nt: TGCGCCAGCAGCCACGGGACAGGGCGTCTCTATGGCTACACCTTC
CDR3aa: CASSHGTGRLYGYTF

d_gene: -
abundance: once
v_gene: TRBV9
len: 16
j_gene: TRBJ2-7
CDR3nt: TGTGCCAGCAGCCCCCAAGCTGACAGGACTCTGAGTGAGCAGTACTTC
CDR3aa: CASSPQADRTLSEQYF

d_gene: TRBD2
abundance: -
v_gene: TRBV5-4
len: 16
j_gene: TRBJ2-7
CDR3nt: TGTGCCAGCAGCCAACCCCGGACTAGCGGAACCTACGAGCAGTACTTC
CDR3aa: CASSQPRTSGTYEQYF

d_gene: -
abundance: -
v_gene: TRBV6-5
len: 16
j_gene: TRBJ1-1
CDR3nt: TGTGCCAGCAGTTACCAGGGCATTAGCTATGGCGCTGAAGCTTTCTTT
CDR3aa: CASSYQGISYGAEAFF

d_gene: TRBD2
abundance: -
v_gene: TRBV19
len: 15
j_gene: TRBJ2-5
CDR3nt: TGTGCCAGTAGTATAGGCGGGGGGCTGGAGGAGACCCAGTACTTC
CDR3aa: CASSIGGGLEETQYF

d_gene: TRBD1
abundance: -
v_gene: TRBV15
len: 16
j_gene: TRBJ2-1
CDR3nt: TGTGCCACCAGCAGAGTGGGACAGGGATATTACAATGAGCAGTTCTTC
CDR3aa: CATSRVGQGYYNEQFF

d_gene: TRBD1
abundance: -
v_gene: TRBV6-2/TRBV6-3
len: 15
j_gene: TRBJ2-5
CDR3nt: TGTGCCAGCAGTTACGCCGGGACAGGGCAAGAGACCCAGTACTTC
CDR3aa: CASSYAGTGQETQYF

d_gene: TRBD2
abundance: -
v_gene: TRBV2
len: 15
j_gene: TRBJ2-1
CDR3nt: TGTGCCAGCAAGCATCAAGCGGGAGACGGCAATGAGCAGTTCTTC
CDR3aa: CASKHQAGDGNEQFF

d_gene: -
abundance: -
v_gene: TRBV4-2
len: 15
j_gene: TRBJ1-5
CDR3nt: TGTGCCAGCAGCCGACTGACAGGATCGAATCAGCCCCAGCATTTT
CDR3aa: CASSRLTGSNQPQHF

d_gene: -
abundance: -
v_gene: TRBV11-3
len: 15
j_gene: TRBJ1-4
CDR3nt: TGTGCCAGCAGCTTAGACGGGGGAGGTAATGAAAAACTGTTTTTT
CDR3aa: CASSLDGGGNEKLFF

d_gene: TRBD1
abundance: -
v_gene: TRBV19
len: 17
j_gene: TRBJ1-3
CDR3nt: TGTGCCAGTAGTACCCGGGACAGCTCTTTCTCTGGAAACACCATATATTTT
CDR3aa: CASSTRDSSFSGNTIYF

d_gene: TRBD1
abundance: -
v_gene: TRBV9
len: 17
j_gene: TRBJ2-7
CDR3nt: TGTGCCAGCAGCGTAGCACCGACAGGGATTGTCTCCTACGAGCAGTACTTC
CDR3aa: CASSVAPTGIVSYEQYF

d_gene: TRBD2
abundance: -
v_gene: TRBV7-8
len: 17
j_gene: TRBJ2-1
CDR3nt: TGTGCCAGCAGATTTTTTATGGGGGGGGAACGCTACAATGAGCAGTTCTTC
CDR3aa: CASRFFMGGERYNEQFF

d_gene: -
abundance: -
v_gene: TRBV5-1
len: 14
j_gene: TRBJ2-2
CDR3nt: TGCGCCAGCAGCTCGGCGGTCAACACCGGGGAGCTGTTTTTT
CDR3aa: CASSSAVNTGELFF

d_gene: -
abundance: -
v_gene: TRBV19
len: 18
j_gene: TRBJ2-4
CDR3nt: TGTGCCAGTAGTATCGAACCAGGCCCGAAAATAGCCAAAAACATTCAGTACTTC
CDR3aa: CASSIEPGPKIAKNIQYF

d_gene: -
abundance: once
v_gene: TRBV28
len: 12
j_gene: TRBJ1-2
CDR3nt: TGTGCCAGCAGTAAGACAGGCTATGGCTACACCTTC
CDR3aa: CASSKTGYGYTF